This record looks at one T cell receptor beta chain sequence and its context. The antigen it binds to is not known. No base-level quality is on record; no much larger clone is a single base apart. Reading from cysteine to phenylalanine, the CDR3 counts 14 amino acids. Only the CDR3 portion is preserved as DNA: 42 bases, with reading frame beginning at the first base. Via the germline V gene, CDR1 is SGHAT and CDR2 FQNNGV. The trim is 1 base for V and 4 bases for J, with a gap of 11 bases between the germline ends. This sample was included in a study of T cell repertoires in aging, cancer and after chemotherapy (dated by TCRdb to 2018 to 2020). Regarding the research as a whole: Donors spanned six age groups from 30 or younger to 70 or older, with at least three individuals per group. To look at immunoaging and at how T cells reconstitute after chemotherapy, the study profiled TCR beta repertoires in peripheral blood from both healthy donors and cancer patients. Paired pre- and post-chemotherapy samples in the solid tumor group came from brain tumor (glioblastoma) patients receiving temozolomide-based therapy. The cohort comprised 200 to 250 cancer patients, 94 with hematological and fewer than 140 with solid cancers, plus 95 healthy donors as a reference group. Some 9 million TCR reads were contained in the full dataset.

Rearranged TRB sequences spanning V, D and J segments were amplified in a multiplex touch-down PCR with a mixed TRB-A/B primer pool. Illumina adapters and sample indices were attached to the amplicons in two consecutive PCR reactions using Phusion HS II polymerase. The amplicons were purified from gel with the NucleoSpin Gel and PCR Clean-up kit and then assessed with Qubit and an Agilent 2100 Bioanalyzer. Sequencing of the libraries was done on an Illumina MiSeq with paired-end, single-indexed 600-cycle runs. In the original analysis: MiXCR versions 2.12 and 3.0.5 were used to process TRB sequences. Each unique CDR3 nucleotide sequence was counted as one clone, and only productive sequences with at least two reads were retained. The repertoire metrics were Shannon diversity, evenness, clonality (calculated as one minus evenness), and diversity profiles parameterized by alpha from 0 to 5. The IGoR algorithm was used to compute generation probabilities of clones in paired pre- and post-chemotherapy samples. In-frame beta chains were kept once TCRdb had trimmed the public reads at Q25 with fastp and called clones with MiXCR. All rows with the same CDR3 protein become a single entry with the most common DNA and genes. The authors' filters were not applied to this entry. For this sample there are 1,600 or so distinct CDR3 sequences; roughly 38% appear just once. The ten largest clones represent 7.5% to 8% of the sample.

Instead of sorted cells or RNA, genomic DNA extracted from peripheral blood served as the source for amplifying TCR beta rearrangements. Broad study findings and their caveats: Compared with age-matched healthy donors, untreated patients with either hematological or solid cancers had significantly lower TCR diversity in the blood along with higher clonality. In healthy donors, the decline in TCR diversity with age was mainly due to loss of richness, whereas in cancer patients loss of evenness also played a role. In both cancer cohorts, the median generation probability rose over the chemotherapy interval, which suggests that the repertoire was reconstituted through rebound thymic output. It was noted by the authors that conclusions about immunological memory after chemotherapy cannot be drawn from the repertoire data.

The material sequenced was blood. The receptor's source is a human donor with a solid tumor. The chain uses TRBV11-2 and TRBJ2-7, with the D gene too uncertain to name. In nucleotides, the sequence is TGTGCCAGCAGCTTAGCCGAGGCGGATTACGAGCAGTACTTC. Translation gives CASSLAEADYEQYF.